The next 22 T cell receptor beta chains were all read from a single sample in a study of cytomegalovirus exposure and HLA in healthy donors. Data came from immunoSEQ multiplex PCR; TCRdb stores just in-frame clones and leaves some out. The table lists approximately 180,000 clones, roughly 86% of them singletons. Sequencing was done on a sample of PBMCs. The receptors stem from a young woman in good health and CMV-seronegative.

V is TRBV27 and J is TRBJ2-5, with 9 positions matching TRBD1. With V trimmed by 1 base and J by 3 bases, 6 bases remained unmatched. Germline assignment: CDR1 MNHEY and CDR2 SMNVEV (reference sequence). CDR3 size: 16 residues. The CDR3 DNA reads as TGTGCCAGCAGTTTATGGGGACAGGGCCCCAAAGAGACCCAGTACTTC. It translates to CASSLWGQGPKETQYF.

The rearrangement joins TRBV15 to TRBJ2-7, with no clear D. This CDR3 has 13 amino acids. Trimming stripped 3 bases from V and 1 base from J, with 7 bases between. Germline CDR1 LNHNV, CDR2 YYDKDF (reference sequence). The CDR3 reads CATSSSKSYEQYF. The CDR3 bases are TGTGCCACCAGCAGCAGTAAATCCTACGAGCAGTACTTC.

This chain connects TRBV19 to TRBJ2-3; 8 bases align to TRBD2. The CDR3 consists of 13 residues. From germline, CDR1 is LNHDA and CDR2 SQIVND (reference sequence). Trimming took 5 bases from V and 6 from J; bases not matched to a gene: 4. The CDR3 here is CASSGERGDTQYF. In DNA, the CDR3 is TGTGCCAGTAGTGGGGAGCGGGGGGATACGCAGTATTTT.

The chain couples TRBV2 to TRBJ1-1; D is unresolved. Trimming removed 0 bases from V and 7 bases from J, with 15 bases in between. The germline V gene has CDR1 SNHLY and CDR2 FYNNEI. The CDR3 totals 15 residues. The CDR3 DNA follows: TGTGCCAGCAGTGAAGCCGGTTTCCCGATAGTTGAAGCTTTCTTT. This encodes CASSEAGFPIVEAFF.

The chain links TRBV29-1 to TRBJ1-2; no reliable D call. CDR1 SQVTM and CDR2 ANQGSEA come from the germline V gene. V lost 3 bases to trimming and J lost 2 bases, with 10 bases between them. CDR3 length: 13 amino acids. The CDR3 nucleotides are TGCAGCGTTGATCCCACAGAGAACTATGGCTACACCTTC. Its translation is CSVDPTENYGYTF.

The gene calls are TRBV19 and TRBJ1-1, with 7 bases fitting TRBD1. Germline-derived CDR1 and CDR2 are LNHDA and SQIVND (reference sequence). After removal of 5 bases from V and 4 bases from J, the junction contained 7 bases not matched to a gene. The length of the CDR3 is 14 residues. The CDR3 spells CASSFRQGGTEAFF. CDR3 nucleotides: TGTGCCAGTAGTTTTCGACAGGGTGGCACTGAAGCTTTCTTT.

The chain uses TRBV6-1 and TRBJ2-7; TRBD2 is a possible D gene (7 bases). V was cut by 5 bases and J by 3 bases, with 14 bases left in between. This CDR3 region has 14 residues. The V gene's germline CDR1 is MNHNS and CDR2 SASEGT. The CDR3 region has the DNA TGTGCCAGCAGTCCAAGGGGGGGTCGCTACGAGCAGTACTTC. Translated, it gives CASSPRGGRYEQYF.

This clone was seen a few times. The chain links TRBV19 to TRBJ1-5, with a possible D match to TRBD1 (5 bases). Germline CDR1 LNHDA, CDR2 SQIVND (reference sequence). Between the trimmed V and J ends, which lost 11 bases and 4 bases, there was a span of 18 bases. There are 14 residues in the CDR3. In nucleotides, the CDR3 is TGTGCCGGAGGACACCGGGAGCTAAATCAGCCCCAGCATTTT. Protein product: CAGGHRELNQPQHF.

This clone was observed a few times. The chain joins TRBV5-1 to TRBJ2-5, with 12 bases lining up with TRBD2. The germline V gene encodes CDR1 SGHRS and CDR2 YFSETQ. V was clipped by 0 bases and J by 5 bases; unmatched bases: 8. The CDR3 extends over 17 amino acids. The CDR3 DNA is TGCGCCAGCAGCTTGGCGGGACTAGCGGGCCTGGCGGAGACCCAGTACTTC. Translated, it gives CASSLAGLAGLAETQYF.

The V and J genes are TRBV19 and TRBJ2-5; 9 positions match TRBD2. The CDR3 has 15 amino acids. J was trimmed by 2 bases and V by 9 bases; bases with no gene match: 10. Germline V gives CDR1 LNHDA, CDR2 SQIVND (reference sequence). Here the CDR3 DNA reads TGTGCCAGCGCAACGCCCGGACTAGCGCAAGAGACCCAGTACTTC. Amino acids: CASATPGLAQETQYF.

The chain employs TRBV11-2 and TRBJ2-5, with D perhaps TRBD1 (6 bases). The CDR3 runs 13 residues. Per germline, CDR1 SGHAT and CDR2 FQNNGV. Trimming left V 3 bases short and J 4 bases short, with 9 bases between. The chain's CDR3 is CASSFRGLETQYF. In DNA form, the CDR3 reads TGTGCCAGCAGCTTCAGGGGTTTAGAGACCCAGTACTTC.

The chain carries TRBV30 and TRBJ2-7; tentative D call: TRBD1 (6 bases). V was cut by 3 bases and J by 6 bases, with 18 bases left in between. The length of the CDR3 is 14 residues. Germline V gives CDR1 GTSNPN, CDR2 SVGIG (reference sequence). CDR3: CAWSAPGHVSEQYF. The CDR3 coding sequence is TGTGCCTGGAGCGCACCGGGACATGTCTCCGAGCAGTACTTC.

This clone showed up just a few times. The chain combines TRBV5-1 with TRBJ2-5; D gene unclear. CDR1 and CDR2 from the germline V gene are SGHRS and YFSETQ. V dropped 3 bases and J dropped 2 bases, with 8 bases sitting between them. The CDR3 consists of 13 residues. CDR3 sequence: CASSSTPQETQYF. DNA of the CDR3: TGCGCCAGCAGCTCGACACCGCAAGAGACCCAGTACTTC.

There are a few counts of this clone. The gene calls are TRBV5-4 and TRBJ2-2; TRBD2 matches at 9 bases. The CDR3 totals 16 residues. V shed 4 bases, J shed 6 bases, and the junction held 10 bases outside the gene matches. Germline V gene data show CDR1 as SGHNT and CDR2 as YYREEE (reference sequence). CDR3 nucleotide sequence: TGTGCCAGCAGCGAATTTAGCGGGAGTGTTTCCGGGGAGCTGTTTTTT. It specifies CASSEFSGSVSGELFF.

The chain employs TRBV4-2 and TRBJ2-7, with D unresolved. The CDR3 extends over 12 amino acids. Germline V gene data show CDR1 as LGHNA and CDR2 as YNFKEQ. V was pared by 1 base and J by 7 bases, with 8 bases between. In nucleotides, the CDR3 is TGTGCCAGCAGCCAAGGACTTACTGAGCAGTACTTC. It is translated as CASSQGLTEQYF.

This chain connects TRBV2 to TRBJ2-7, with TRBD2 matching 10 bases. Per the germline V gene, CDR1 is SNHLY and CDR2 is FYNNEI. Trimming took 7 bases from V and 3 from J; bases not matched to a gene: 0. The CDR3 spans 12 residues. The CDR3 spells CASKREGYEQYF. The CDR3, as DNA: TGTGCCAGCAAGCGGGAGGGCTACGAGCAGTACTTC.

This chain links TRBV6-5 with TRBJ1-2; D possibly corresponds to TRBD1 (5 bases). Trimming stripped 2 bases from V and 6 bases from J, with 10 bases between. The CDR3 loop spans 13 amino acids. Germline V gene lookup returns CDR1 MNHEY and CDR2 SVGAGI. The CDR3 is CASSYQGRHGYTF. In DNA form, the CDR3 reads TGTGCCAGCAGTTACCAGGGAAGACATGGCTACACCTTC.

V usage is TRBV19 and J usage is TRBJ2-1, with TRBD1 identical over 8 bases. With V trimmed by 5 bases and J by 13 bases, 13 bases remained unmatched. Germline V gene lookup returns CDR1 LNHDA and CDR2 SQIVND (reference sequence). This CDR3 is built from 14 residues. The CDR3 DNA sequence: TGTGCCAGTAGTTCGTCCCCAACAGGGGGAGGTCAGTTCTTC. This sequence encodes CASSSSPTGGGQFF.

The CDR3 protein is CSVEERGYGYTF. The CDR3 region has the DNA TGCAGCGTTGAAGAACGGGGGTATGGCTACACCTTC. V usage is TRBV29-1 and J usage is TRBJ1-2; D may be TRBD1 (5 bases). Germline V gene data show CDR1 as SQVTM and CDR2 as ANQGSEA. The CDR3 runs to 12 residues. With 0 bases removed from V and 5 bases from J, the gap between germline ends came to 7 bases. The full variable domain, completed using reference TRBV29-1 and TRBJ1-2, is SAVISQKPSRDICQRGTSLTIQCQVDSQVTMMFWYRQQPGQSLTLIATANQGSEATYESGFVIDKFPISRPNLTFSTLTVSNMSPEDSSIYLCSVEERGYGYTFGSGTRLTVV.

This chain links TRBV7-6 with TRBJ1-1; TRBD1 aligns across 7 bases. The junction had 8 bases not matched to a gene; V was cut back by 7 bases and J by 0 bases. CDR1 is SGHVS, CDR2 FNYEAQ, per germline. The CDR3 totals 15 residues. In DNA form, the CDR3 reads TGTGCCAGCACCCTCGGCGGGACAGTGAACACTGAAGCTTTCTTT. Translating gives CASTLGGTVNTEAFF.

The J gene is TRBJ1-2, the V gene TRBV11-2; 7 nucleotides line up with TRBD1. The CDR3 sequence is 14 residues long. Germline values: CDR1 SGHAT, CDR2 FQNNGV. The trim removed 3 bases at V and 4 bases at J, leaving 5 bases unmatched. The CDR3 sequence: CASSFGTEIYGYTF. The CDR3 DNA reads TGTGCCAGCAGCTTCGGGACAGAGATCTATGGCTACACCTTC.

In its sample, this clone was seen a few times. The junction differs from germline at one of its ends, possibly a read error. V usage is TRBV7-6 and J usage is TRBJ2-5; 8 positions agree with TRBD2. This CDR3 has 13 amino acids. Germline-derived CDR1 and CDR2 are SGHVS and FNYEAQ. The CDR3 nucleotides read TGTGCCAGCAGCTCTGCCGCCGTGGAAGCGGGGGACTTC. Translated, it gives CASSSAAVEAGDF. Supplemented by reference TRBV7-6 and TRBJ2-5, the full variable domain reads GAGVSQSPRYKVTKRGQDVALRCDPISGHVSLYWYRQALGQGPEFLTYFNYEAQQDKSGLPNDRFSAERPEGSISTLTIQRTEQRDSAMYRCASSSAAVEAGDFGPGTRLLVL.